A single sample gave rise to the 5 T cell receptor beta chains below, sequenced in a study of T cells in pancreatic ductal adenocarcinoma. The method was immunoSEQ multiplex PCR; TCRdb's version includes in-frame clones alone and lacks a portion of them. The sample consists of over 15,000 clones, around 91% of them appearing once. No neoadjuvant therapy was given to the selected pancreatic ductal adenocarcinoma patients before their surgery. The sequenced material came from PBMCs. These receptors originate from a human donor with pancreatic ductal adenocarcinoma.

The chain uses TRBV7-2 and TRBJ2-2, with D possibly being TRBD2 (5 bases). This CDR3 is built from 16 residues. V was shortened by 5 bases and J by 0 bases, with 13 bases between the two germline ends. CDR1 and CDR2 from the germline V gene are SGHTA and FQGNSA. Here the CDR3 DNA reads TGTGCCAGCAGCGGGCGGCTTAGCGCGAACACCGGGGAGCTGTTTTTT. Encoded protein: CASSGRLSANTGELFF.

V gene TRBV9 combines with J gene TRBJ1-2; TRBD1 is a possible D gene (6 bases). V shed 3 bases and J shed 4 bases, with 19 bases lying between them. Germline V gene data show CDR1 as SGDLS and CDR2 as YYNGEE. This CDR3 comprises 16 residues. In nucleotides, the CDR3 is TGTGCCAGCAGCGCACTGGTTCCGGGACAAACCTATGGCTACACCTTC. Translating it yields CASSALVPGQTYGYTF.

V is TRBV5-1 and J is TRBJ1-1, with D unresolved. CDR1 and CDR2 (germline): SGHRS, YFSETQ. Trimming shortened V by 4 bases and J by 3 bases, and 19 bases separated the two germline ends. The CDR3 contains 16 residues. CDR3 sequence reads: CASSPGRARPDTEAFF. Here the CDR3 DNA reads TGCGCCAGCAGCCCGGGAAGGGCCCGGCCCGACACTGAAGCTTTCTTT.

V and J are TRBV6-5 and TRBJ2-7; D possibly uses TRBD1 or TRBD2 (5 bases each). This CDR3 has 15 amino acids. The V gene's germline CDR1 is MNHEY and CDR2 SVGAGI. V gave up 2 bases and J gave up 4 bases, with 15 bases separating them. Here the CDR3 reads CASSYGRGPTYEQYF. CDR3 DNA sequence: TGTGCCAGCAGTTACGGTAGGGGACCAACTTACGAGCAGTACTTC.

The CDR3 region has the DNA TGCGCCAGCAGCTTGGAGGGGGGACATGGCTACACCTTC. This gives the protein CASSLEGGHGYTF. The gene calls are TRBV5-1 and TRBJ1-2; perhaps TRBD1 as D (6 bases). CDR1 SGHRS and CDR2 YFSETQ come from the germline V gene. The CDR3 length is 13 residues. Trimming removed 0 bases from V and 6 bases from J, with 9 bases in between.